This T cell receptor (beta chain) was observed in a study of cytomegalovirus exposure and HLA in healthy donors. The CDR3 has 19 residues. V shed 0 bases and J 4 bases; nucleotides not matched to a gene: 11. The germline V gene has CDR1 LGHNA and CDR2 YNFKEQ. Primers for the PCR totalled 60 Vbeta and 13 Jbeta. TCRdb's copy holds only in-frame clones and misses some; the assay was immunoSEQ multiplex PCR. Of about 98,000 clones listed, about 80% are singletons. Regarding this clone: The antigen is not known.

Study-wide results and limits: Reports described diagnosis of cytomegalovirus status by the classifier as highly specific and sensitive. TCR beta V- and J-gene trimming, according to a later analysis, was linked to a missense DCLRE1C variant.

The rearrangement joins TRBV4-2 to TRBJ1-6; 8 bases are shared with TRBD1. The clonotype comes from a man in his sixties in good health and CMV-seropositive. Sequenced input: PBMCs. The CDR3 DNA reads TGTGCCAGCAGCCAAGACGGGACAGGAAAGTTCGGGTATAATTCACCCCTCCACTTT. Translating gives CASSQDGTGKFGYNSPLHF.